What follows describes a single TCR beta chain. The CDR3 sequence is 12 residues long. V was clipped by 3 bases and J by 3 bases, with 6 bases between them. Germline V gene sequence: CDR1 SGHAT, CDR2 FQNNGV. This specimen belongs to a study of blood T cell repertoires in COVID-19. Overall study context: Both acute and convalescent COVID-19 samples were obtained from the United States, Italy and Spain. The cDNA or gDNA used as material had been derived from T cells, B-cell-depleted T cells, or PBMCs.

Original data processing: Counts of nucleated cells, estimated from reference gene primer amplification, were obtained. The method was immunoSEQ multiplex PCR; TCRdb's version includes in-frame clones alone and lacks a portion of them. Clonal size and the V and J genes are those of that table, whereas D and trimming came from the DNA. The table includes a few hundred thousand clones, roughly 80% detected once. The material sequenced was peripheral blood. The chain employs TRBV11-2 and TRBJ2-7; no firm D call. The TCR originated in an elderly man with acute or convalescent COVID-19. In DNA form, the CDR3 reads TGTGCCAGCAGCTTCCCCCGCTACGAGCAGTACTTC. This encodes CASSFPRYEQYF.